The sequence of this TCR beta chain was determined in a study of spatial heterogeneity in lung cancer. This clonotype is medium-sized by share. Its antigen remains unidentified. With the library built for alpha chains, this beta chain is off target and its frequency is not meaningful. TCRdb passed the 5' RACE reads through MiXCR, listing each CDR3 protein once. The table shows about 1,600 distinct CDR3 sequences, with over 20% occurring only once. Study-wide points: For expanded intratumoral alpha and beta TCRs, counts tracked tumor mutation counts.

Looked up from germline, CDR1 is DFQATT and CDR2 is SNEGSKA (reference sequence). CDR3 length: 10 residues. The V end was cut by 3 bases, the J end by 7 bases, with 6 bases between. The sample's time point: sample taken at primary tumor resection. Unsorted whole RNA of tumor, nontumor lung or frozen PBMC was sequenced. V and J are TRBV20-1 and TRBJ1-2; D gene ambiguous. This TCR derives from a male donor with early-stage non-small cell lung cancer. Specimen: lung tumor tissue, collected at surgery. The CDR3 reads CSARGPGYTF. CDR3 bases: TGCAGTGCTAGGGGCCCTGGCTACACCTTC.